Given below is one T cell receptor beta chain in context. The data are from a study of early stage breast cancer tumors. Background on the study: About 80% of the 16 invasive tumors were ER+, PR+ and HER2-. Average read coverage per sample was approximately 9.1-fold.

Blood replicates held 0.5 ug DNA, tumor or normal breast around 1.5 ug, two each. Sequencing was performed with immunoSEQ multiplex PCR; in TCRdb, only in-frame clones are kept and a portion is missing. The profile shows some 36,000 clones, roughly 70% of them singletons. The TCR sequence derives from a person between 60 and 70 years old with breast cancer. The specimen sequenced was blood.

The CDR3 DNA reads TGTGCCAGCAGCCCCGGGACAGGGGGCTACGAGCAGTACTTC. Residues: CASSPGTGGYEQYF. The V and J genes are TRBV7-9 and TRBJ2-7; 11 bases fit TRBD1. V dropped 5 bases and J dropped 3; count of bases not matched to a gene: 3. The germline V gene encodes CDR1 SEHNR and CDR2 FQNEAQ (reference sequence). The CDR3 spans 14 residues.